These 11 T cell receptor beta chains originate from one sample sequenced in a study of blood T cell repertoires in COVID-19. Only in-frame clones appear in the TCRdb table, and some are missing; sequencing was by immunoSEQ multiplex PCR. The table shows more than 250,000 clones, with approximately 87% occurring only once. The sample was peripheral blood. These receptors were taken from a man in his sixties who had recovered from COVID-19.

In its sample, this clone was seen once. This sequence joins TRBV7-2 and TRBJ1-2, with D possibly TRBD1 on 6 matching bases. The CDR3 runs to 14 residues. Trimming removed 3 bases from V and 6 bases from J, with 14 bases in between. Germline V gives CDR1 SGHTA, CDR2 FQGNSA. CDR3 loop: CASSFLRGTDGYTF. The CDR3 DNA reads TGTGCCAGCAGCTTCCTCAGGGGTACGGATGGCTACACCTTC.

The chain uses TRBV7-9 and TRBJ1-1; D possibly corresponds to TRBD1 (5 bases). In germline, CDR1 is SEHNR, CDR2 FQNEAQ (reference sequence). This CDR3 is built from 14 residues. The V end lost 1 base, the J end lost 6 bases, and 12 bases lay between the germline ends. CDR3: CASSLGQGFPEAFF. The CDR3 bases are TGTGCCAGCAGCTTAGGTCAGGGATTTCCTGAAGCTTTCTTT.

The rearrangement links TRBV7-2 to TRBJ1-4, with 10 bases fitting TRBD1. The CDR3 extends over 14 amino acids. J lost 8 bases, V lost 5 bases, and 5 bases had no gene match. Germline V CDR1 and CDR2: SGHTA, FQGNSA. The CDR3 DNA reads TGTGCCAGCAGCCGGGACAGGGGAGGCGAAAAACTGTTTTTT. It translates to CASSRDRGGEKLFF.

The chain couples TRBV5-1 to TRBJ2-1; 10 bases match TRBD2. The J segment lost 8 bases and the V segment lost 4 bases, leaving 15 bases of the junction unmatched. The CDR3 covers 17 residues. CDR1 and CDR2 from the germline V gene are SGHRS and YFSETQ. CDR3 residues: CASSPQPPSGSRDEQFF. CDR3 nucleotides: TGCGCCAGCAGCCCACAACCCCCTAGCGGGAGTCGCGATGAGCAGTTCTTC. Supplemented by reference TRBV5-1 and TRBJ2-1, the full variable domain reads KAGVTQTPRYLIKTRGQQVTLSCSPISGHRSVSWYQQTPGQGLQFLFEYFSETQRNKGNFPGRFSGRQFSNSRSEMNVSTLELGDSALYLCASSPQPPSGSRDEQFFGPGTRLTVL.

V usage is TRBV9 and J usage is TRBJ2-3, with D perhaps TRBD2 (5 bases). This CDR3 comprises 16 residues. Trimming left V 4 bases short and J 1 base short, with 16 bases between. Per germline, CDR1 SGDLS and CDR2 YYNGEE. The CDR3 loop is CASSPRATLGTDTQYF. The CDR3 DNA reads TGTGCCAGCAGCCCGCGGGCCACTCTGGGCACAGATACGCAGTATTTT.

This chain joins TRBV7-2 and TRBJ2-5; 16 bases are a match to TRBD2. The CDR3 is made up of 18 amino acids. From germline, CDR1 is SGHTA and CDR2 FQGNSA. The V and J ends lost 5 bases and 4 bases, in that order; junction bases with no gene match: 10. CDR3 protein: CASSGTGLAGGQGETQYF. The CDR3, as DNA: TGTGCCAGCAGCGGCACGGGACTAGCGGGGGGGCAGGGAGAGACCCAGTACTTC.

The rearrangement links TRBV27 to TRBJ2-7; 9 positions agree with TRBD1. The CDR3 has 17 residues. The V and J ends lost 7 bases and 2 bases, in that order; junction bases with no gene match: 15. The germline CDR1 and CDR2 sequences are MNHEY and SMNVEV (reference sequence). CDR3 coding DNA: TGTGCCAGCAAAAGTACTCAAAACCGGGACAGGGCCTACGAGCAGTACTTC. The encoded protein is CASKSTQNRDRAYEQYF.

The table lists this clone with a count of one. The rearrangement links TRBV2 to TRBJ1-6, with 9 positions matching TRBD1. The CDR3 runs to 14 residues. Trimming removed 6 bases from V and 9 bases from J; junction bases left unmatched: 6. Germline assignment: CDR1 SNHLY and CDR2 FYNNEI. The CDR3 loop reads CASRDRGSSSPLHF. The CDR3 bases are TGTGCCAGCAGGGACAGGGGTTCCAGTTCACCCCTCCACTTT.

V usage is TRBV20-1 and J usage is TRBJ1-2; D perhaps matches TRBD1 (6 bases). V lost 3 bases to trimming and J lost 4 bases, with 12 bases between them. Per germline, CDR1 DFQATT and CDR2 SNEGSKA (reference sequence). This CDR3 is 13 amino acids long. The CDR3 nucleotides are TGCAGTGCTAGTGAACAGGGCTCCTATGGCTACACCTTC. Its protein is CSASEQGSYGYTF.

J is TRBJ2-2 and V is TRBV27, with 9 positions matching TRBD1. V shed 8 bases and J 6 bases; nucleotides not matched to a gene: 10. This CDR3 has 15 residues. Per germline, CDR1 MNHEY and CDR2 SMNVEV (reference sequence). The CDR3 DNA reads TGTGCCAGCGGACCGGGACAGGGCTTCCCCGGGGAGCTGTTTTTT. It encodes CASGPGQGFPGELFF.

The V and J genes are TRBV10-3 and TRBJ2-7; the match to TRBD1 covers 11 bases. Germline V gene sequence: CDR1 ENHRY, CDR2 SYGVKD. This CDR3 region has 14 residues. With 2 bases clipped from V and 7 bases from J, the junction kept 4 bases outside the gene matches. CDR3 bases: TGTGCCATCAGTGAGGGACAGGGGGCGAGGGAGCAGTACTTC. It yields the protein CAISEGQGAREQYF.